The 5 T cell receptor beta chains listed next were all sequenced from one sample in a study of T cells in Graves' hyperthyroidism and ophthalmopathy. Amplification of TCR beta CDR3 regions used RNA as the template. HTBI primers were used for first-round RT-PCR of the TCR CDR3. Using its own MiXCR run on the multiplex PCR reads, TCRdb lists one record per CDR3 protein. The sample has about 210,000 distinct CDR3 sequences, about a sixth seen once; the top ten hold 50%. Sequencing was carried out using blood. All receptors come from a man aged 45-60 years with Graves' hyperthyroidism.

This clonotype was seen at least ten times. The rearrangement uses TRBV10-2 and TRBJ2-2; D is uncertain. The germline V and J ends were trimmed by 6 bases and 1 base, with 3 bases remaining between them. Germline CDR1 WSHSY, CDR2 SAAADI. The CDR3 runs 12 residues. The chain's CDR3 is CASRRNTGELFF. The CDR3 DNA reads TGCGCCAGCAGGCGGAACACCGGGGAGCTGTTTTTT.

This clonotype was seen many times. The chain carries TRBV20-1 and TRBJ2-1, with 8 bases lining up with TRBD2. The CDR3 runs to 17 residues. The V gene's germline CDR1 is DFQATT and CDR2 SNEGSKA (reference sequence). Trimming at V came to 0 bases and at J to 4 bases, leaving 11 bases not matched to a gene. The CDR3 region is CSARDYRPGGPYNEQFF. The CDR3 DNA reads as TGCAGTGCTAGAGATTACCGCCCGGGAGGGCCTTACAATGAGCAGTTCTTC.

This clonotype has just one count. J is TRBJ2-5 and V is TRBV28, with 8 bases identical to TRBD1. The germline V gene has CDR1 MDHEN and CDR2 SYDVKM. J was trimmed by 7 bases and V by 10 bases; bases with no gene match: 8. This CDR3 comprises 12 residues. CDR3: CAILQGGGTQYF. The CDR3 coding sequence is TGTGCCATCCTACAGGGGGGAGGGACCCAGTACTTC.

The gene calls are TRBV2 and TRBJ2-7, with D possibly TRBD1 on 5 matching bases. In germline, CDR1 is SNHLY, CDR2 FYNNEI. CDR3 length equals 13 residues. V dropped 3 bases and J dropped 3 bases, with 9 bases sitting between them. The CDR3 loop is CASSEQGLYEQYF. CDR3 DNA: TGTGCCAGCAGTGAGCAGGGTCTCTACGAGCAGTACTTC.

A few counts support this clonotype. The rearrangement uses TRBV24-1 and TRBJ2-1; TRBD2 is a possible D gene (5 bases). The CDR3 contains 12 residues. Trimming shortened V by 9 bases and J by 0 bases, and 5 bases separated the two germline ends. Looked up from germline, CDR1 is KGHDR and CDR2 is SFDVKD. The CDR3 nucleotides read TGTGCCACCCGGGGCTCCTACAATGAGCAGTTCTTC. Translation: CATRGSYNEQFF.